One and the same sample provided the 26 T cell receptor beta chains below, sequenced in a study of T cells in Graves' hyperthyroidism and ophthalmopathy. Researchers took RNA transcripts and amplified the TCR beta CDR3 regions from them. Researchers ran a first-round RT-PCR on the TCR CDR3 using the HTBI primer set. MiXCR was run by TCRdb on the multiplex PCR reads, yielding one entry per CDR3 protein. The sample has around 400,000 distinct CDR3 sequences, about 15% seen once. Sequencing was carried out using blood. The receptors derive from a woman younger than 30 with Graves' hyperthyroidism that later progressed to Graves' ophthalmopathy.

This clonotype was detected many times. The rearrangement uses TRBV12-5 and TRBJ2-1; the D call may be TRBD1 or TRBD2 (5 bases each). The CDR3 has 17 amino acids. V lost 5 bases, J lost 1 base, and 18 bases lay in between. Per the germline V gene, CDR1 is LGHNT and CDR2 is FRNRAP. CDR3 loop: CASGTGATFGSYNEQFF. Here the CDR3 DNA reads TGTGCTAGTGGTACCGGGGCAACCTTTGGTTCCTACAATGAGCAGTTCTTC.

There are many counts of this clonotype. The chain uses TRBV29-1 and TRBJ2-3; TRBD2 matches at 10 bases. CDR1 is SQVTM and CDR2 is ANQGSEA in the germline V gene. The CDR3 covers 17 residues. V gave up 7 bases and J gave up 0 bases; unmatched junction bases: 13. CDR3 nucleotides: TGCAGCGCTCAAGGTCTAGCGGGAGAGGGGAGCACAGATACGCAGTATTTT. Amino acids: CSAQGLAGEGSTDTQYF.

This clonotype was counted ten times or more. The V call is TRBV6-1, the J call TRBJ2-6; D is unresolved. The CDR3 loop spans 15 amino acids. Germline V lookup: CDR1 MNHNS, CDR2 SASEGT. V was clipped by 0 bases and J by 0 bases, with 3 bases between them. CDR3 amino acids: CASSEAHSGANVLTF. The DNA for the CDR3 is TGTGCCAGCAGTGAAGCGCACTCTGGGGCCAACGTCCTGACTTTC.

On this clonotype: The junction and the germline gene differ at one end; a read error may be behind it. The CDR3 DNA reads as TGTGCCAGCAATTTATCAGGGGGCACCGGGGAGCTGTTTTTT. This encodes CASNLSGGTGELFF. The V gene is TRBV27, the J gene TRBJ2-2; 7 bases fit TRBD1. Germline CDR1 is MNHEY and CDR2 is SMNVEV (reference sequence). This CDR3 has 14 residues.

The rearrangement joins TRBV24-1 to TRBJ2-3; 7 bases fit TRBD1. This CDR3 has 17 residues. J lost 4 bases, V lost 0 bases, and 9 bases had no gene match. The V gene's germline CDR1 is KGHDR and CDR2 SFDVKD. The CDR3: CATSDLETGYPPDTQYF. Written as DNA, the CDR3 is TGTGCCACCAGTGATTTGGAGACAGGGTATCCCCCAGATACGCAGTATTTT.

This clonotype was counted at least ten times. The CDR3 loop reads CASTPGQGSTGELFF. The CDR3 DNA sequence: TGTGCCAGCACTCCCGGACAGGGGAGCACCGGGGAGCTGTTTTTT. The rearrangement uses TRBV2 and TRBJ2-2; TRBD1 matches 9 bases. The length of the CDR3 is 15 residues. Losses at the gene ends were 7 bases for V and 4 bases for J; bases not matched to a gene: 7. The germline V gene has CDR1 SNHLY and CDR2 FYNNEI.

This clonotype was counted at least ten times. The V and J genes are TRBV5-1 and TRBJ2-2; D gene unclear. V was cut by 5 bases and J by 7 bases, with 18 bases left in between. The CDR3 spans 15 residues. The V gene's germline CDR1 is SGHRS and CDR2 YFSETQ. The CDR3 DNA sequence: TGCGCCAGCAGGAATAGCACCACAACCATCGGGGAGCTGTTTTTT. Translation gives CASRNSTTTIGELFF.

Remarks on this clonotype: With a much larger clone just one base away, this may be a read error. The gene calls are TRBV12-3 or TRBV12-4 and TRBJ2-1, with D tentatively TRBD2 (6 bases). The CDR3 has 12 residues. V was cut by 7 bases and J by 12 bases, with 16 bases left in between. The CDR3 spells CASTLSGAGQFF. The CDR3 nucleotides are TGTGCCAGCACCCTATCGGGAGCAGGGCAGTTCTTC.

The rearrangement uses TRBV15 and TRBJ2-4, with 9 nucleotides matching TRBD1. Germline V lookup: CDR1 LNHNV, CDR2 YYDKDF (reference sequence). Unmatched junction bases numbered 0, after V lost 3 bases and J lost 0 bases. This CDR3 has 15 residues. This chain's CDR3 is CATSRDRGAKNIQYF. The CDR3 DNA reads TGTGCCACCAGCAGGGACAGGGGAGCCAAAAACATTCAGTACTTC.

The chain joins TRBV7-9 to TRBJ1-1; D is perhaps TRBD1 (6 bases). Germline-derived CDR1 and CDR2 are SEHNR and FQNEAQ (reference sequence). This CDR3 region has 15 residues. V was pared by 3 bases and J by 1 base, with 12 bases between. This CDR3 reads CASSFPGAPNTEAFF. CDR3 DNA sequence: TGTGCCAGCAGCTTTCCAGGGGCCCCGAACACTGAAGCTTTCTTT.

This clonotype was counted at least ten times. The rearrangement uses TRBV13 and TRBJ1-1; D not certain. The CDR3 consists of 16 residues. The germline V and J ends were trimmed by 1 base and 4 bases, with 16 bases remaining between them. Germline values: CDR1 PRHDT, CDR2 FYEKMQ (reference sequence). DNA of the CDR3: TGTGCCAGCAGCTTAGCAGTTCCAGCGCGGAGCACTGAAGCTTTCTTT. Translated: CASSLAVPARSTEAFF.

CDR3 loop: CASQPKQGGYGYTF. The CDR3 coding sequence is TGTGCCAGTCAGCCCAAACAGGGAGGCTATGGCTACACCTTC. V is TRBV19 and J is TRBJ1-2; D is perhaps TRBD1 (6 bases). This CDR3 contains 14 residues. Germline V gene data show CDR1 as LNHDA and CDR2 as SQIVND (reference sequence). The V gene lost 8 bases and the J gene lost 4 bases, with 17 bases spanning the gap. The whole variable domain, remainder taken from reference TRBV19 and TRBJ1-2, is DGGITQSPKYLFRKEGQNVTLSCEQNLNHDAMYWYRQDPGQGLRLIYYSQIVNDFQKGDIAEGYSVSREKKESFPLTVTSAQKNPTAFYLCASQPKQGGYGYTFGSGTRLTVV.

This clonotype has at least ten counts. The chain carries TRBV14 and TRBJ2-1; 11 bases map to TRBD2. V gave up 6 bases and J gave up 3 bases; unmatched junction bases: 4. The CDR3 runs 15 residues. Germline assignment: CDR1 SGHDN and CDR2 FVKESK. The CDR3 DNA reads as TGTGCCAGCAGTAAGGGACTAGCGGACTACAATGAGCAGTTCTTC. Translation: CASSKGLADYNEQFF.

The table lists this clonotype with a few counts. This chain connects TRBV9 to TRBJ2-1; a weak D match, TRBD2 (6 bases). Trimming removed 3 bases from V and 8 bases from J, with 18 bases in between. The germline V gene has CDR1 SGDLS and CDR2 YYNGEE. The CDR3 contains 15 residues. CDR3 amino acids: CASSALGLAMDEQFF. The CDR3 coding sequence is TGTGCCAGCAGCGCCCTTGGGCTAGCGATGGATGAGCAGTTCTTC.

This clonotype occurred many times. CDR3 coding DNA: TGCAGTGCGCGTCTAGGTAGCGATACGCAGTATTTT. Its protein product is CSARLGSDTQYF. The chain carries TRBV20-1 and TRBJ2-3; D call uncertain. The V end lost 6 bases, the J end lost 6 bases, and 13 bases lay between the germline ends. CDR1 is DFQATT, CDR2 SNEGSKA, per germline (reference sequence). This CDR3 is 12 amino acids long.

This clonotype was picked up many times. The rearrangement uses TRBV6-1 and TRBJ2-7; D perhaps matches TRBD2 (6 bases). The CDR3 is made up of 16 amino acids. CDR1 is MNHNS, CDR2 SASEGT, per germline. V lost 6 bases, J lost 6 bases, and 24 bases lay in between. CDR3 region: CASRGRNAAGPPEQYF. The CDR3 DNA follows: TGTGCCAGCAGAGGGAGAAACGCGGCGGGACCGCCCGAGCAGTACTTC.

This clonotype was seen repeatedly, ten times or more. The CDR3 here is CASSSGQGLGYTF. The CDR3 DNA sequence: TGCGCCAGCAGCTCCGGACAGGGGCTTGGCTACACCTTC. This chain connects TRBV5-1 to TRBJ1-2; 9 bases match TRBD1. Germline V lookup: CDR1 SGHRS, CDR2 YFSETQ. This CDR3 region has 13 residues. Germline trimming cut 3 bases from V and 7 bases from J; bases unmatched to any gene: 4.

The chain joins TRBV18 to TRBJ1-2; D gene ambiguous. The CDR3 totals 15 residues. From germline, CDR1 is KGHSH and CDR2 LQKENI. Trimming removed 5 bases from V and 4 bases from J, with 17 bases in between. For the CDR3, the DNA is TGTGCCAGCTCAGAGACCAGGATTAGGTTCTATGGCTACACCTTC. This gives the protein CASSETRIRFYGYTF. Looking up the rest from reference TRBV18 and TRBJ1-2 gives the full variable domain: NAGVMQNPRHLVRRRGQEARLRCSPMKGHSHVYWYRQLPEEGLKFMVYLQKENIIDESGMPKERFSAEFPKEGPSILRIQQVVRGDSAAYFCASSETRIRFYGYTFGSGTRLTVV.

This clonotype has at least ten counts. The chain is built from TRBV11-2 and TRBJ2-7; 13 nucleotides line up with TRBD2. The CDR3 is 15 residues long. J was trimmed by 7 bases and V by 5 bases; bases with no gene match: 8. CDR1 SGHAT and CDR2 FQNNGV come from the germline V gene. Here the CDR3 reads CASSPAGLAGQEQYF. The CDR3 DNA reads TGTGCCAGCAGCCCAGCGGGACTAGCGGGACAAGAGCAGTACTTC.

The chain combines TRBV5-6 with TRBJ1-3; no definite D call. The CDR3 covers 16 residues. CDR1 is SGHDT, CDR2 YYEEEE, per germline. V shed 4 bases and J shed 0 bases, with 14 bases lying between them. This CDR3 reads CASSGLDGDSGNTIYF. CDR3 DNA sequence: TGTGCCAGCAGCGGCCTTGACGGCGACTCTGGAAACACCATATATTTT.

This clonotype was observed many times. V usage is TRBV6-1 and J usage is TRBJ2-1; 7 bases agree with TRBD2. The length of the CDR3 is 17 residues. The germline gives CDR1 MNHNS, CDR2 SASEGT. J gave up 1 base and V 0 bases, and 6 bases lay outside the gene matches. CDR3 protein: CASSEAPRGRSYNEQFF. The DNA for the CDR3 is TGTGCCAGCAGTGAAGCGCCGCGCGGGAGATCCTACAATGAGCAGTTCTTC.

This rearrangement joins TRBV6-5 to TRBJ1-3; 7 nucleotides agree with TRBD1. The CDR3 is made up of 15 amino acids. Germline values: CDR1 MNHEY, CDR2 SVGAGI. The J segment lost 2 bases and the V segment lost 4 bases, leaving 5 bases of the junction unmatched. CDR3 sequence (DNA): TGTGCCAGCAGTTCTCGGACAGGAGCTGGAAACACCATATATTTT. Translating it yields CASSSRTGAGNTIYF.

This clonotype was detected ten times or more. The rearrangement joins TRBV18 to TRBJ2-1; D unclear. In germline, CDR1 is KGHSH, CDR2 LQKENI. V dropped 2 bases and J dropped 5 bases, with 10 bases sitting between them. This CDR3 is 14 amino acids long. The CDR3 nucleotides are TGTGCCAGCTCACCAACCAGGCCCCACAATGAGCAGTTCTTC. It specifies CASSPTRPHNEQFF.

Ten or more counts support this clonotype. The chain employs TRBV10-3 and TRBJ2-7; D is perhaps TRBD2 (5 bases). Germline loops: CDR1 ENHRY, CDR2 SYGVKD. CDR3 length: 13 amino acids. The V and J ends lost 7 bases and 4 bases respectively, with 14 bases between them. As DNA, the CDR3 is TGTGCCATCAAAGTTGCGGGCGAGTACGAGCAGTACTTC. Translating it yields CAIKVAGEYEQYF.

Ten or more counts support this clonotype. The rearrangement uses TRBV20-1 and TRBJ2-5; D might be TRBD2 (6 bases). The CDR3 is made up of 12 amino acids. CDR1 is DFQATT and CDR2 is SNEGSKA in the germline V gene (reference sequence). V shed 5 bases and J shed 6 bases, with 13 bases lying between them. Here the CDR3 DNA reads TGCAGTGCTTCAACTAGCATAAAGACCCAGTACTTC. It yields the protein CSASTSIKTQYF.

This clonotype came up many times. The chain links TRBV20-1 to TRBJ1-4; 8 nucleotides line up with TRBD1. J was trimmed by 8 bases and V by 6 bases; bases with no gene match: 8. Germline CDR1 is DFQATT and CDR2 is SNEGSKA (reference sequence). This CDR3 has 13 amino acids. The CDR3 DNA follows: TGCAGTGCAACGGACAGGGCGGCCGAAAAACTGTTTTTT. Translated, it gives CSATDRAAEKLFF.